One sample yielded the 26 T cell receptor beta chains listed below, sequenced in a study of blood T cell repertoires in COVID-19. Generated by immunoSEQ multiplex PCR, the TCRdb table keeps only in-frame clones and is missing some. The sample comprises more than 200,000 clones, about 88% of which are singletons, and around 5.1% rests with the top ten. Specimen: peripheral blood. Receptors originate from a woman between 55 and 75 years old with COVID-19, enrolled during active disease.

The chain couples TRBV6-5 to TRBJ2-3; 12 nucleotides line up with TRBD1. The CDR3 is 16 residues long. Germline assignment: CDR1 MNHEY and CDR2 SVGAGI. Trimming took 2 bases from V and 7 from J; bases not matched to a gene: 7. CDR3 DNA: TGTGCCAGCAGTTACACGGGGACAGGGGGCTACAATACGCAGTATTTT. It specifies CASSYTGTGGYNTQYF.

The rearrangement links TRBV24-1 to TRBJ2-7; 9 bases line up with TRBD2. The V gene's germline CDR1 is KGHDR and CDR2 SFDVKD. The junction had 16 bases not matched to a gene; V was cut back by 3 bases and J by 2 bases. This CDR3 is 19 amino acids long. CDR3 nucleotides: TGTGCCACCAGTGATGACCCAAATGGAAGAGCGGGAGGAACCTACGAGCAGTACTTC. As protein: CATSDDPNGRAGGTYEQYF.

The V call is TRBV7-3, the J call TRBJ1-6; no firm D call. Trimming shortened V by 5 bases and J by 9 bases, and 14 bases separated the two germline ends. The CDR3 spans 14 residues. Germline V gene data show CDR1 as SGHTA and CDR2 as FQGTGA. DNA for the CDR3: TGTGCCAGCAGCCTTTCTGTCGCCGGTTCACCCCTCCACTTT. Protein: CASSLSVAGSPLHF.

The chain carries TRBV5-8 and TRBJ2-1; a possible D gene is TRBD2 (6 bases). CDR1 and CDR2 from the germline V gene are SGHTS and YDEGEE. The CDR3 has 16 residues. Between the trimmed V and J ends, which lost 6 bases and 7 bases, there was a span of 23 bases. In DNA form, the CDR3 reads TGTGCCAGCAATACCCCTGCGGGAATCGGAGGGAATGAGCAGTTCTTC. This gives the protein CASNTPAGIGGNEQFF.

This chain uses TRBV18 with TRBJ1-2, with 7 bases matching TRBD1. Germline V gene sequence: CDR1 KGHSH, CDR2 LQKENI. The CDR3 is made up of 13 amino acids. Trimming cost V 1 base and J 8 bases; bases outside gene matches: 4. The DNA of the CDR3 is TGTGCCAGCTCACCACAGGGGGCGAGAGGCTACACCTTC. Its protein is CASSPQGARGYTF.

This chain links TRBV5-6 with TRBJ2-1, with TRBD2 matching 7 bases. This CDR3 comprises 15 residues. The germline gives CDR1 SGHDT, CDR2 YYEEEE. The V gene end was trimmed by 0 bases and the J gene end by 4 bases; junction bases not matched to a gene: 4. The CDR3 region is CASSLGPSGYNEQFF. The CDR3 coding sequence is TGTGCCAGCAGCTTGGGGCCTAGCGGTTACAATGAGCAGTTCTTC.

This chain uses TRBV3-1 (or the pseudogene TRBV3-2) with TRBJ1-1; TRBD1 matches at 8 bases. This CDR3 contains 18 residues. Losses at the gene ends were 0 bases for V and 0 bases for J; bases not matched to a gene: 9. CDR1 is LGHDT, CDR2 YNNKEL, per germline (reference sequence). The CDR3 sequence is CASSQEGGTGEMNTEAFF. In DNA, the CDR3 is TGTGCCAGCAGCCAAGAGGGTGGGACAGGCGAAATGAACACTGAAGCTTTCTTT.

This clone has just one count. The chain has TRBV28 and TRBJ2-7; no clear D. This CDR3 is 13 amino acids long. Trimming removed 6 bases at V and 2 bases at J, with 11 bases between. The V gene's germline CDR1 is MDHEN and CDR2 SYDVKM. The CDR3 is CASSAETTYEQYF. Written as DNA, the CDR3 is TGTGCCAGCAGCGCGGAGACCACCTACGAGCAGTACTTC.

The chain recombines TRBV28 with TRBJ1-6; D gene uncertain. V lost 4 bases and J 7 bases, leaving 17 bases between the germline ends. The germline V gene encodes CDR1 MDHEN and CDR2 SYDVKM. The CDR3 covers 16 residues. CDR3 DNA sequence: TGTGCCAGCAGTTATGGCCGGGGAGGGTCCAATTCACCCCTCCACTTT. It translates to CASSYGRGGSNSPLHF.

The rearrangement links TRBV5-5 to TRBJ1-1, with 8 bases fitting TRBD1. The V and J ends lost 2 bases and 6 bases, in that order; junction bases with no gene match: 9. Germline V gene sequence: CDR1 SGHKS, CDR2 YYEKEE (reference sequence). The CDR3 length is 15 residues. The CDR3 protein is CASSFLFQGASEAFF. The CDR3 coding sequence is TGTGCCAGCAGCTTCCTCTTTCAGGGGGCCTCTGAAGCTTTCTTT.

This clone came up a few times. The chain links TRBV6-2 or TRBV6-3 to TRBJ2-3; TRBD2 agrees at 15 bases. V lost 2 bases and J lost 6; bases outside the gene matches: 6. CDR1 and CDR2 (germline): MNHEY, SVGEGT. This CDR3 comprises 17 residues. DNA of the CDR3: TGTGCCAGCAGTTACAGGACTAGCGGGAGGGCCTGGGATACGCAGTATTTT. Protein sequence: CASSYRTSGRAWDTQYF.

This clone was detected a few times. The chain couples TRBV4-2 to TRBJ1-3; 8 bases match TRBD1. With 4 bases clipped from V and 3 bases from J, the junction kept 5 bases outside the gene matches. The CDR3 consists of 15 residues. Germline V gene sequence: CDR1 LGHNA, CDR2 YNFKEQ. CDR3: CASSPGTGYGNTIYF. The CDR3 DNA reads TGTGCCAGCAGCCCCGGGACAGGTTATGGAAACACCATATATTTT.

This clone occurred once. The chain uses TRBV9 and TRBJ1-1, with TRBD1 as a possible D gene (5 bases). Germline values: CDR1 SGDLS, CDR2 YYNGEE. Trimming stripped 0 bases from V and 3 bases from J, with 12 bases between. The CDR3 covers 15 residues. CDR3 bases: TGTGCCAGCAGCGTAGGGGCAGGGAGGGACACTGAAGCTTTCTTT. Protein sequence: CASSVGAGRDTEAFF.

V and J are TRBV29-1 and TRBJ1-1; TRBD1 matches 8 bases. Germline CDR1 and CDR2: SQVTM and ANQGSEA. This CDR3 spans 12 amino acids. V lost 7 bases and J lost 2; bases outside the gene matches: 3. CDR3 in amino acids: CSADRANTEAFF. The CDR3 DNA is TGCAGCGCGGACAGGGCTAACACTGAAGCTTTCTTT.

The CDR3 DNA reads as TGTGCCAGCAGTTACGACAGCTCTGGAAACACCATATATTTT. Protein product: CASSYDSSGNTIYF. The chain joins TRBV6-5 to TRBJ1-3, with D perhaps matching TRBD1 (5 bases). Germline V lookup: CDR1 MNHEY, CDR2 SVGAGI. This CDR3 is built from 14 residues. V was clipped by 2 bases and J by 0 bases, with 5 bases between them.

V gene TRBV3-1 (or the pseudogene TRBV3-2) combines with J gene TRBJ1-2, with D uncertain. V shed 3 bases and J shed 3 bases, with 8 bases lying between them. The germline V gene encodes CDR1 LGHDT and CDR2 YNNKEL (reference sequence). The CDR3 extends over 13 amino acids. Here the CDR3 reads CASSHEIYYGYTF. DNA for the CDR3: TGTGCCAGCAGCCACGAGATCTACTATGGCTACACCTTC.

CDR3 amino acids: CASSQSYSGNTIYF. The CDR3 DNA follows: TGTGCCAGCAGCCAGTCATACTCTGGAAACACCATATATTTT. The chain has TRBV11-2 and TRBJ1-3; no firm D call. The CDR3 is made up of 14 amino acids. Germline lookup yields CDR1 SGHAT and CDR2 FQNNGV. Trimming took 5 bases from V and 0 from J, leaving 8 bases between them.

The rearrangement joins TRBV28 to TRBJ2-1; D uncertain. V dropped 4 bases and J dropped 10 bases, with 11 bases sitting between them. CDR3 size: 12 residues. Germline lookup yields CDR1 MDHEN and CDR2 SYDVKM. CDR3 loop: CASSSGWREQFF. DNA for the CDR3: TGTGCCAGCAGTTCGGGTTGGAGAGAGCAGTTCTTC.

This chain uses TRBV11-2 with TRBJ2-3; D gene ambiguous. The V end was cut by 2 bases, the J end by 2 bases, with 5 bases between. The germline V gene encodes CDR1 SGHAT and CDR2 FQNNGV. This CDR3 is 13 amino acids long. The CDR3 region is CASSLSVTDTQYF. Here the CDR3 DNA reads TGTGCCAGCAGCTTATCAGTCACAGATACGCAGTATTTT.

The V gene is TRBV7-8, the J gene TRBJ2-3; D unresolved. CDR1 and CDR2 from the germline V gene are SGHVS and FQNEAQ. This CDR3 has 17 amino acids. V shed 5 bases and J shed 0 bases, with 18 bases lying between them. In DNA, the CDR3 is TGTGCCAGCAGCCTAATTACGGGTGGCCTTAGCACAGATACGCAGTATTTT. This sequence encodes CASSLITGGLSTDTQYF.

The rearrangement joins TRBV30 to TRBJ1-2, with D perhaps TRBD1 (5 bases). This CDR3 spans 13 amino acids. CDR1 GTSNPN and CDR2 SVGIG come from the germline V gene (reference sequence). Deletions cut 0 bases from V and 6 bases from J, with 11 bases between. CDR3 bases: TGTGCCTGGAGTGTGGGGGGGATCGATGGCTACACCTTC. It yields the protein CAWSVGGIDGYTF.

V gene TRBV18 combines with J gene TRBJ2-7, with 9 nucleotides matching TRBD1. CDR1 is KGHSH and CDR2 is LQKENI in the germline V gene. The CDR3 consists of 13 residues. V shed 8 bases and J 4 bases; nucleotides not matched to a gene: 6. CDR3 in DNA: TGTGCCAGCCACGGGACAGGGACATACGAGCAGTACTTC. It codes for CASHGTGTYEQYF.

For this clone: The identical CDR3 is also encoded by other nucleotide sequences in the sample. The genes are TRBV3-1 (or the pseudogene TRBV3-2) and TRBJ2-3, with TRBD2 as a possible D gene (7 bases). Germline V CDR1 and CDR2: LGHDT, YNNKEL (reference sequence). Between the trimmed V and J ends, which lost 1 base and 4 bases, there was a span of 9 bases. The CDR3 runs to 14 residues. The CDR3 DNA reads TGTGCCAGCAGCCAAGCGGGGGGCGCAGATACGCAGTATTTT. Protein product: CASSQAGGADTQYF.

The V and J genes are TRBV5-1 and TRBJ1-1, with 7 bases that match TRBD1. The CDR3 is 11 residues long. The germline CDR1 and CDR2 sequences are SGHRS and YFSETQ. With V trimmed by 5 bases and J by 6 bases, 1 base remained unmatched. The CDR3 sequence is CASRGGPEAFF. CDR3 DNA sequence: TGCGCCAGCAGAGGGGGCCCTGAAGCTTTCTTT.

The rearrangement links TRBV6-5 to TRBJ1-6; 8 bases are a match to TRBD1. Unmatched junction bases numbered 5, after V lost 6 bases and J lost 4 bases. The V gene's germline CDR1 is MNHEY and CDR2 SVGAGI. The CDR3 is 15 residues long. CDR3 amino acids: CASSSRQGYNSPLHF. CDR3 nucleotide sequence: TGTGCCAGCAGCTCAAGACAGGGGTATAATTCACCCCTCCACTTT.

The chain carries TRBV5-1 and TRBJ1-1; D ambiguous. The V gene lost 4 bases and the J gene lost 7 bases, with 17 bases spanning the gap. The germline gives CDR1 SGHRS, CDR2 YFSETQ. This CDR3 is built from 14 residues. CDR3 in DNA: TGCGCCAGCAGCCTATGGACGGGGAAAGATGAAGCTTTCTTT. Its translation is CASSLWTGKDEAFF.